This is a list of T cell receptor beta chains from one sample in a study of beta chain features in type 1 diabetes. Here immunoSEQ multiplex PCR was the method, and the copy in TCRdb shows in-frame clones only, minus some. The sample lists 80,000 to 90,000 clones; around a third were seen once. Sequencing was carried out using stem cell memory CD4+ T cells from blood. Receptors originate from a woman aged 18 to 35 in good health. CDR3s include the opening cysteine and the closing phenylalanine or tryptophan. A D gene is named only where the DNA matches it firmly. Not all rows give a size; the values are once, few, many and, for expanded clones, a class.

D: -
size: few
V: TRBV7-9
J: TRBJ1-2
CDR3: CASSLGQANYGYTF
DNA: TGTGCCAGCAGCTTAGGACAGGCGAACTATGGCTACACCTTC

D: TRBD2
size: few
V: TRBV4-1
J: TRBJ2-5
CDR3: CASSQDGLAGTKLETQYF
DNA: TGCGCCAGCAGCCAAGATGGGCTAGCGGGAACGAAGTTAGAGACCCAGTACTTC

D: -
size: -
V: TRBV18
J: TRBJ1-1
CDR3: CASSQTGPPENTEAFF
DNA: TGTGCCAGCTCCCAGACAGGTCCCCCAGAGAACACTGAAGCTTTCTTT

D: TRBD1
size: -
V: TRBV2
J: TRBJ1-2
CDR3: CASSGDRGRYGYTF
DNA: TGTGCCAGCAGTGGTGACAGGGGTCGGTATGGCTACACCTTC

D: -
size: -
V: TRBV19
J: TRBJ2-7
CDR3: CAGVRASSYEQYF
DNA: TGTGCCGGCGTGAGGGCTAGTTCCTACGAGCAGTACTTC

D: TRBD2
size: -
V: TRBV4-2
J: TRBJ2-7
CDR3: CASSQGDAGDDEQYF
DNA: TGTGCCAGCAGCCAAGGTGATGCGGGAGATGACGAGCAGTACTTC

D: -
size: -
V: TRBV30
J: TRBJ1-2
CDR3: CAWDGETGFLSYGYTF
DNA: TGTGCCTGGGACGGCGAAACAGGGTTCCTTAGCTATGGCTACACCTTC

D: TRBD1
size: few
V: TRBV7-3
J: TRBJ2-2
CDR3: CASSLRPWDRTGELFF
DNA: TGTGCCAGCAGCTTAAGACCATGGGACAGGACCGGGGAGCTGTTTTTT

D: -
size: -
V: TRBV6-6
J: TRBJ2-2
CDR3: CASSSTRGNTGELFF
DNA: TGTGCCAGCAGTTCGACGCGGGGGAACACCGGGGAGCTGTTTTTT

D: -
size: -
V: TRBV4-3
J: TRBJ2-3
CDR3: CASSQDTGFSTDTQYF
DNA: TGCGCCAGCAGCCAAGACACAGGGTTCAGCACAGATACGCAGTATTTT

D: -
size: -
V: TRBV6-5
J: TRBJ2-7
CDR3: CASSYRGSPPSYEQYF
DNA: TGTGCCAGCAGTTATAGAGGATCCCCTCCCTCCTACGAGCAGTACTTC

D: TRBD2
size: few
V: TRBV11-2
J: TRBJ2-3
CDR3: CASSWGSGTSTDTQYF
DNA: TGTGCCAGCAGCTGGGGTAGCGGGACTAGCACAGATACGCAGTATTTT

D: TRBD2
size: few
V: TRBV7-3
J: TRBJ2-1
CDR3: CASSLGSSGGHYEQFF
DNA: TGTGCCAGCAGCTTAGGTTCGAGCGGGGGGCACTATGAGCAGTTCTTC

D: -
size: -
V: TRBV4-3
J: TRBJ1-4
CDR3: CASSQDRQKKLFF
DNA: TGCGCCAGCAGCCAAGATCGTCAGAAAAAACTGTTTTTT

D: TRBD1
size: few
V: TRBV7-9
J: TRBJ1-2
CDR3: CASSPGDRAHTF
DNA: TGTGCCAGCAGCCCCGGAGACAGGGCCCACACCTTC

D: TRBD1
size: few
V: TRBV6-5
J: TRBJ2-5
CDR3: CASSYGTVRETQYF
DNA: TGTGCCAGCAGTTACGGGACAGTCCGAGAGACCCAGTACTTC

D: -
size: few
V: TRBV7-3
J: TRBJ1-1
CDR3: CASSSEPGQEAFF
DNA: TGTGCCAGCAGCTCGGAACCGGGTCAGGAAGCTTTCTTT

D: -
size: -
V: TRBV30
J: TRBJ2-7
CDR3: CAWTDPTGGYEQYF
DNA: TGTGCCTGGACGGACCCGACCGGAGGCTACGAGCAGTACTTC

D: -
size: -
V: TRBV18
J: TRBJ1-6
CDR3: CASSPGAGDSPLHF
DNA: TGTGCCAGCTCACCGGGGGCTGGGGATTCACCCCTCCACTTT

D: -
size: few
V: TRBV7-8
J: TRBJ1-5
CDR3: CASSLVHRELYSNQPQHF
DNA: TGTGCCAGCAGCTTAGTCCACCGGGAACTTTATAGCAATCAGCCCCAGCATTTT

D: -
size: -
V: TRBV18
J: TRBJ2-3
CDR3: CASSLDRTPDTQYF
DNA: TGTGCCAGCTCACTCGACAGGACCCCGGATACGCAGTATTTT

D: -
size: -
V: TRBV6-1
J: TRBJ1-4
CDR3: CATQADEKLFF
DNA: TGTGCCACACAGGCGGATGAAAAACTGTTTTTT

D: -
size: -
V: TRBV15
J: TRBJ2-1
CDR3: CATSRDQQGPYNEQFF
DNA: TGTGCCACCAGCAGAGATCAACAGGGCCCTTACAATGAGCAGTTCTTC

D: -
size: -
V: TRBV11-3
J: TRBJ2-7
CDR3: CASSLAGAPLEQYF
DNA: TGTGCCAGCAGCTTAGCGGGAGCCCCCCTCGAGCAGTACTTC

D: -
size: few
V: TRBV7-3
J: TRBJ1-1
CDR3: CASSLAPGLQNTEAFF
DNA: TGTGCCAGCAGCTTAGCCCCGGGACTTCAGAACACTGAAGCTTTCTTT

D: -
size: -
V: TRBV6-6
J: TRBJ1-5
CDR3: CASSLPTAQPQHF
DNA: TGTGCCAGCAGTCTACCGACAGCGCAGCCCCAGCATTTT

D: -
size: -
V: TRBV5-6
J: TRBJ2-1
CDR3: CASSSTRTIEQFF
DNA: TGTGCCAGCAGCTCCACCCGGACTATTGAGCAGTTCTTC

D: TRBD2
size: few
V: TRBV15
J: TRBJ2-5
CDR3: CATSREGGVAGHQETQYF
DNA: TGTGCCACCAGCAGAGAAGGCGGAGTAGCGGGGCACCAAGAGACCCAGTACTTC

D: TRBD1
size: -
V: TRBV18
J: TRBJ1-1
CDR3: CASSTSMEHAGGEAFF
DNA: TGTGCCAGCTCAACATCAATGGAACATGCAGGGGGTGAAGCTTTCTTT

D: -
size: -
V: TRBV7-2
J: TRBJ2-3
CDR3: CASSLRSLASTQYF
DNA: TGTGCCAGCAGCTTGCGGTCATTGGCCAGTACGCAGTATTTT

D: -
size: -
V: TRBV6-5
J: TRBJ1-1
CDR3: CASSPVRANTEAFF
DNA: TGTGCCAGCAGCCCGGTGAGGGCGAACACTGAAGCTTTCTTT

D: -
size: few
V: TRBV5-1
J: TRBJ2-2
CDR3: CASSSRLTGELFF
DNA: TGCGCCAGCAGCTCCCGGTTAACCGGGGAGCTGTTTTTT

D: TRBD1
size: -
V: TRBV18
J: TRBJ1-1
CDR3: CASSPLAGGGMNTEAFF
DNA: TGTGCCAGCTCACCACTCGCAGGGGGCGGCATGAACACTGAAGCTTTCTTT

D: -
size: few
V: TRBV7-2
J: TRBJ1-5
CDR3: CASSARNQPQHF
DNA: TGTGCCAGCAGCGCCAGGAATCAGCCCCAGCATTTT

D: -
size: -
V: TRBV1
J: TRBJ1-2
CDR3: CTSSSRTGRNYGYTF
DNA: TGCACCAGCAGCTCCCGGACAGGTCGTAACTATGGCTACACCTTC

D: -
size: few
V: TRBV5-1
J: TRBJ1-1
CDR3: CASSLDGGFIDTEAFF
DNA: TGCGCCAGCAGCTTGGATGGAGGGTTCATCGACACTGAAGCTTTCTTT

D: -
size: -
V: TRBV7-2
J: TRBJ2-3
CDR3: CASSFNGREDTQYF
DNA: TGTGCCAGCAGCTTCAACGGGAGAGAAGATACGCAGTATTTT